This T cell receptor beta chain was observed in a study of cytomegalovirus exposure and HLA in healthy donors. Overall study results and limits: An assumption of roughly uniform sequencing depth across donors underlay the presence/absence analyses. The authors excluded some V segments, including TRBV6-2 and TRBV6-3, as indistinguishable.

Of note for this clone: Its target is not known.

There are 11 residues in the CDR3. Looked up from germline, CDR1 is MNHEY and CDR2 is SVGAGI. V lost 5 bases and J 13 bases, leaving 14 bases between the germline ends. Despite likely unrecorded immune exposures, the donors were nominally healthy at the time of sampling. The PCR contained 60 Vbeta and 13 Jbeta primers. Method: immunoSEQ multiplex PCR; TCRdb's copy keeps in-frame clones and lacks some. The table shows roughly 160,000 clones, with less than 80% occurring only once. This TCR was sampled from a man in his forties or fifties in good health and CMV-seronegative. Material for sequencing was PBMCs. The chain is built from TRBV6-5 and TRBJ1-2; the D gene is possibly TRBD1 (6 bases). CDR3 sequence (DNA): TGTGCCAGCAGTGAAACAGGGAAGGGCACCTTC. Translating it yields CASSETGKGTF.